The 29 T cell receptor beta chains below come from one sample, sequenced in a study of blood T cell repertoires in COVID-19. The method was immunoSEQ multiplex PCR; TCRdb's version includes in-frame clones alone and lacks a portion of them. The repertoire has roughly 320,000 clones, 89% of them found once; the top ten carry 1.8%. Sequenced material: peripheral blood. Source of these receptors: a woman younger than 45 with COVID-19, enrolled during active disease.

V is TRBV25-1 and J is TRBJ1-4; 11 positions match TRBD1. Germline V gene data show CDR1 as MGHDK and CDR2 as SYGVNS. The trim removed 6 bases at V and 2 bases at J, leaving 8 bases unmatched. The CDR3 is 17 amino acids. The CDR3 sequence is CASSNRDRGITNEKLFF. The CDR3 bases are TGTGCCAGCAGCAACCGGGACAGGGGGATTACTAATGAAAAACTGTTTTTT.

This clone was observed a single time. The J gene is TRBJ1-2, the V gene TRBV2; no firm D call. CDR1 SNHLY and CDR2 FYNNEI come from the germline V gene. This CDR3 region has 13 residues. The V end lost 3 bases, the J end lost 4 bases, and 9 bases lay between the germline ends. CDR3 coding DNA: TGTGCCAGCAGTGATCGGGGAGGCTATGGCTACACCTTC. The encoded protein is CASSDRGGYGYTF.

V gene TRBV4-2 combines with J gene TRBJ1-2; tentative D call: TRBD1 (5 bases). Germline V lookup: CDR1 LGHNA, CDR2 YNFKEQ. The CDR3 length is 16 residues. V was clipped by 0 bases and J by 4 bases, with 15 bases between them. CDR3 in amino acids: CASSQEGGSLGYGYTF. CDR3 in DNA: TGTGCCAGCAGCCAAGAGGGGGGGTCCTTAGGCTATGGCTACACCTTC.

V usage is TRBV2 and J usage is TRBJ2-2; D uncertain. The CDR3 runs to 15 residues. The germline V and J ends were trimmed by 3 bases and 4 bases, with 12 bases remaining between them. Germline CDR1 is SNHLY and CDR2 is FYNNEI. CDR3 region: CASSEWSGFTGELFF. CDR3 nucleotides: TGTGCCAGCAGTGAGTGGTCAGGCTTCACCGGGGAGCTGTTTTTT. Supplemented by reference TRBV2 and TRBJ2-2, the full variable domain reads EPEVTQTPSHQVTQMGQEVILRCVPISNHLYFYWYRQILGQKVEFLVSFYNNEISEKSEIFDDQFSVERPDGSNFTLKIRSTKLEDSAMYFCASSEWSGFTGELFFGEGSRLTVL.

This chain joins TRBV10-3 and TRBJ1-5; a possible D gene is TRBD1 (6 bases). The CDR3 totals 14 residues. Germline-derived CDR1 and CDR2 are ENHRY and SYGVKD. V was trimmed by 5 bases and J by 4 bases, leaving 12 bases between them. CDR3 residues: CAISHPGENQPQHF. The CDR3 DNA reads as TGTGCCATCAGTCATCCAGGGGAGAATCAGCCCCAGCATTTT.

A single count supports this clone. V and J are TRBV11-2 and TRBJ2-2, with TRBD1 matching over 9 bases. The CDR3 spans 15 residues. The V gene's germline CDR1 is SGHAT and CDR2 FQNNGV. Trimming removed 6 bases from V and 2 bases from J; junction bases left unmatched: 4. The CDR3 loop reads CASRGTGSNTGELFF. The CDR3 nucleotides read TGTGCCAGCAGGGGGACAGGGTCAAACACCGGGGAGCTGTTTTTT.

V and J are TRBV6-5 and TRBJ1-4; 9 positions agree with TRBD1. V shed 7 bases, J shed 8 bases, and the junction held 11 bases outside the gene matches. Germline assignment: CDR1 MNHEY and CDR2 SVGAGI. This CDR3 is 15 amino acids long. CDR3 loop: CASKRGTGSHEKLFF. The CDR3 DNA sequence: TGTGCCAGCAAGAGAGGGACAGGGAGCCACGAAAAACTGTTTTTT.

CDR3 sequence reads: CASSHTRAGNEKLFF. The DNA for the CDR3 is TGTGCCAGCAGCCACACACGCGCAGGCAATGAAAAACTGTTTTTT. V gene TRBV11-2 combines with J gene TRBJ1-4; D is unresolved. The germline CDR1 and CDR2 sequences are SGHAT and FQNNGV. CDR3 size: 15 residues. V was trimmed by 5 bases and J by 5 bases, leaving 15 bases between them. The full variable domain, with the rest looked up from reference TRBV11-2 and TRBJ1-4, is EAGVAQSPRYKIIEKRQSVAFWCNPISGHATLYWYQQILGQGPKLLIQFQNNGVVDDSQLPKDRFSAERLKGVDSTLKIQPAKLEDSAVYLCASSHTRAGNEKLFFGSGTQLSVL.

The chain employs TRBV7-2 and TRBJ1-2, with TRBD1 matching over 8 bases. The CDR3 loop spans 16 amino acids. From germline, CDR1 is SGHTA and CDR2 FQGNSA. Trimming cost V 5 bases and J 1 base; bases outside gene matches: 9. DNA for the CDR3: TGTGCCAGCAGCCCCGAGACAGGGGAGTATAACTATGGCTACACCTTC. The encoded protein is CASSPETGEYNYGYTF.

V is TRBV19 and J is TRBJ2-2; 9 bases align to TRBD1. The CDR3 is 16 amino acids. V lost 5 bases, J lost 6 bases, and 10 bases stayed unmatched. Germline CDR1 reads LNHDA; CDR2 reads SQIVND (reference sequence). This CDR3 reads CASSLSGTGSSGELFF. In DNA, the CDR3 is TGTGCCAGTAGTTTATCCGGGACAGGGTCATCCGGGGAGCTGTTTTTT.

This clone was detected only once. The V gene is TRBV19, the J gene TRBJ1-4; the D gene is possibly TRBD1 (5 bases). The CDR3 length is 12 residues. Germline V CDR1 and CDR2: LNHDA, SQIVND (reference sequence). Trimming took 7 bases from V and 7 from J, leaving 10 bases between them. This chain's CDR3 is CASKGAGEKLFF. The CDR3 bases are TGTGCCAGTAAAGGGGCAGGTGAAAAACTGTTTTTT.

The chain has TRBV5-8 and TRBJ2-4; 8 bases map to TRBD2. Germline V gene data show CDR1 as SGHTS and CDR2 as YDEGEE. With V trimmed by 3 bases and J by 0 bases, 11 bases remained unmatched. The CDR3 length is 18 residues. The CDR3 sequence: CASSSLGAGARAKNIQYF. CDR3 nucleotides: TGTGCCAGCAGCTCCCTTGGAGCGGGGGCTCGAGCCAAAAACATTCAGTACTTC.

The CDR3, as DNA: TGTGCCAGCATCCGGACTAGCACAGATACGCAGTATTTT. Translation gives CASIRTSTDTQYF. The V and J genes are TRBV6-5 and TRBJ2-3; the D gene is possibly TRBD2 (5 bases). There are 13 residues in the CDR3. Germline V CDR1 and CDR2: MNHEY, SVGAGI. The V gene lost 7 bases and the J gene lost 0 bases, with 8 bases spanning the gap.

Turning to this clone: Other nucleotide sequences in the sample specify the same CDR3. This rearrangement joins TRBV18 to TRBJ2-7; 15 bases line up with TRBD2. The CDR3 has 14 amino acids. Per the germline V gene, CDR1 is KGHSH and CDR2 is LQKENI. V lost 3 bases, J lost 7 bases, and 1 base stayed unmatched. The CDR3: CASSPGLAGGEQYF. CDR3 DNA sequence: TGTGCCAGCTCACCGGGACTAGCGGGGGGAGAGCAGTACTTC.

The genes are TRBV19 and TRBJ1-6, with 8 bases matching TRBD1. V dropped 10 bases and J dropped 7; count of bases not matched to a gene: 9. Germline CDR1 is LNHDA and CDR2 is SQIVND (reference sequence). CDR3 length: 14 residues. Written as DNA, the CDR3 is TGTGCCACCTCGGACAGGGCTAAGAATTCACCCCTCCACTTT. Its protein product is CATSDRAKNSPLHF.

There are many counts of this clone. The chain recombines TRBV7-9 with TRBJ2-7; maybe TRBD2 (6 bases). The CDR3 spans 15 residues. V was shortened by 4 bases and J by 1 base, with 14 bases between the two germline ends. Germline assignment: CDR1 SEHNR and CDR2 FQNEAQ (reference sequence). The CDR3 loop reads CASSSGGGISYEQYF. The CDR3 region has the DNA TGTGCCAGCAGCTCCGGGGGTGGGATTTCCTACGAGCAGTACTTC. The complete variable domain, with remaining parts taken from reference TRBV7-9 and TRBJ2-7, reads DTGVSQNPRHKITKRGQNVTFRCDPISEHNRLYWYRQTLGQGPEFLTYFQNEAQLEKSRLLSDRFSAERPKGSFSTLEIQRTEQGDSAMYLCASSSGGGISYEQYFGPGTRLTVT.

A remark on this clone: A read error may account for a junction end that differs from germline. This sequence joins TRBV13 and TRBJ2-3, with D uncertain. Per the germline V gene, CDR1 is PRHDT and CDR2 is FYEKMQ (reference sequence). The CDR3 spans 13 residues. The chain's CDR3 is CASSLGSTDTQYF. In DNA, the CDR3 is TGTGCCAGCAGCTTAGGAAGCACGGATACGCAGTATTTT.

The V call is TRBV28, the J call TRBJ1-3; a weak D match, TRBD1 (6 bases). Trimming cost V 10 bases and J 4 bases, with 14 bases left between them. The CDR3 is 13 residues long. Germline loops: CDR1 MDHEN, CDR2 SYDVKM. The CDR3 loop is CATQGYLGNTIYF. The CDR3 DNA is TGTGCCACCCAGGGGTATCTCGGAAACACCATATATTTT.

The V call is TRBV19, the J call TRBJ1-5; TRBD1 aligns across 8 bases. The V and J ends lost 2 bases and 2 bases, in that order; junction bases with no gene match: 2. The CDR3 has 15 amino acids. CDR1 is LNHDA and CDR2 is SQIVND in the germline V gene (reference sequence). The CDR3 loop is CASSIQDRGNQPQHF. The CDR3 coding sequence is TGTGCCAGTAGTATACAGGACAGGGGCAATCAGCCCCAGCATTTT.

CDR3 DNA: TGTGCCAGCAGAAAAGGGGGGACAGGGGGCACCGGGGAGCTGTTTTTT. Its protein product is CASRKGGTGGTGELFF. The chain couples TRBV2 to TRBJ2-2, with 11 positions matching TRBD1. The CDR3 consists of 16 residues. V was pared by 6 bases and J by 4 bases, with 7 bases of the junction left unmatched. CDR1 and CDR2 from the germline V gene are SNHLY and FYNNEI.

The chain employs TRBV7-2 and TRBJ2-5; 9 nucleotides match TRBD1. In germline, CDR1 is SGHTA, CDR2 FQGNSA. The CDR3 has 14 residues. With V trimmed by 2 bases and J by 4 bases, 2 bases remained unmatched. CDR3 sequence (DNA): TGTGCCAGCAGCTTAAACAGGGGGCCAGAGACCCAGTACTTC. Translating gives CASSLNRGPETQYF.

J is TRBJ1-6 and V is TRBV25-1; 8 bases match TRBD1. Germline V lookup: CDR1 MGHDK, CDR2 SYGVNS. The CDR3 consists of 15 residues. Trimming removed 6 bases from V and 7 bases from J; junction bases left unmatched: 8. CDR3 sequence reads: CASSLGQGGNSPLHF. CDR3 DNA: TGTGCCAGCAGCCTCGGACAGGGCGGCAATTCACCCCTCCACTTT. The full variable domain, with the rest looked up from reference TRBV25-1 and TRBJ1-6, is EADIYQTPRYLVIGTGKKITLECSQTMGHDKMYWYQQDPGMELHLIHYSYGVNSTEKGDLSSESTVSRIRTEHFPLTLESARPSHTSQYLCASSLGQGGNSPLHFGNGTRLTVT.

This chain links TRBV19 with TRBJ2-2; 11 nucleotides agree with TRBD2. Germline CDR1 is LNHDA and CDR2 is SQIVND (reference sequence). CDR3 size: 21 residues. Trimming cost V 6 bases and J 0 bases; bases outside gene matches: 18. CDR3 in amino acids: CASSSRVLAGGKKPNTGELFF. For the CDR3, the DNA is TGTGCCAGTAGCTCCCGAGTCTTAGCGGGGGGGAAAAAACCGAACACCGGGGAGCTGTTTTTT.

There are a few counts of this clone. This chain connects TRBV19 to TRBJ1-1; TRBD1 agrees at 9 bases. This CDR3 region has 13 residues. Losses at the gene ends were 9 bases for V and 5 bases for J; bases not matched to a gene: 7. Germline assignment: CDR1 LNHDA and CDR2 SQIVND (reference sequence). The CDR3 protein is CASVGQGRTEAFF. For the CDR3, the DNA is TGTGCCAGCGTTGGACAGGGGAGGACTGAAGCTTTCTTT.

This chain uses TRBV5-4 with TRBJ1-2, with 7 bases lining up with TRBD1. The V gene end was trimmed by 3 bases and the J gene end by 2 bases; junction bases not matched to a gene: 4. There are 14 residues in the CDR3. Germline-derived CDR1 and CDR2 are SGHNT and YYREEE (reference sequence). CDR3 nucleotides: TGTGCCAGCAGCTCAATGACAGGGAACTATGGCTACACCTTC. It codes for CASSSMTGNYGYTF.

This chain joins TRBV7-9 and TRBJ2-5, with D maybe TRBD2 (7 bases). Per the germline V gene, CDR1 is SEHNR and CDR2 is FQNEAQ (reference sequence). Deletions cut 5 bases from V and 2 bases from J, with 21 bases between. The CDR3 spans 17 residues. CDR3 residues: CASSPPGGGPIQETQYF. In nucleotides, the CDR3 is TGTGCCAGCAGCCCCCCGGGGGGCGGGCCGATTCAAGAGACCCAGTACTTC.

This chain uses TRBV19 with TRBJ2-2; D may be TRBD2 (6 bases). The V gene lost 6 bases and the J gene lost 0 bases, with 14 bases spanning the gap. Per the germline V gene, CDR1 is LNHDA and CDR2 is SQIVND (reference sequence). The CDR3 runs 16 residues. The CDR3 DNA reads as TGTGCCAGTAGCCCGACTAGGCAGACGAACACCGGGGAGCTGTTTTTT. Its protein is CASSPTRQTNTGELFF.

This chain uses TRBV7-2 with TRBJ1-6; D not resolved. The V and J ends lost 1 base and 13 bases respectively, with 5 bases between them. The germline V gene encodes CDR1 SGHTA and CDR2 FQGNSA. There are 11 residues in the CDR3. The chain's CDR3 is CASSLDLPLHF. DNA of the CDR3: TGTGCCAGCAGCTTAGATCTGCCCCTCCACTTT.

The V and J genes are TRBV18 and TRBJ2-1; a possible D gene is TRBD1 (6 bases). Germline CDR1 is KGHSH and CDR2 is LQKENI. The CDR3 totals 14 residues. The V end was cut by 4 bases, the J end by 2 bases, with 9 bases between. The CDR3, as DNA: TGTGCCAGCTCACGGGGACAAACCTACAATGAGCAGTTCTTC. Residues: CASSRGQTYNEQFF.